This T cell receptor (beta chain) was identified in a study of molecular identifiers for immune sequencing clone quantification. Looking at the study overall: Four portions were sequenced after RNA from approximately 22,000 or 94,000 naive CD8 cells was split five ways in replicates.

This clonotype was recorded at least ten times. Its antigen is still unknown. Previously described methods with listed TCR primers produced the bulk TCR libraries. TCRdb independently ran MiXCR on the PCR reads; one entry per CDR3 protein. The sample has about 640,000 distinct CDR3 sequences; just under 20% are singletons. General study findings and limits: Even with 990,000 or so naive cells present, spiked Jurkat TCR RNA from one cell was reportedly detectable. In naive cells, under 1% of molecules belonged to clones above 20 RNA copies, against over 97% in effector cells.

Per the germline V gene, CDR1 is MDHEN and CDR2 is SYDVKM. The CDR3 is 13 amino acids. V gave up 7 bases and J gave up 3 bases, with 11 bases separating them. The clonotype was recovered from a human donor in good health. Some libraries in this study had Jurkat cell RNA spiked in. The chain couples TRBV28 to TRBJ2-3; D gene unclear. The material sequenced was naive CD8+ T cells from blood, with Jurkat cell RNA spiked in. Subset indicated: FACS-sorted CD8+CD4-CCR7+CD45RA+ naive T cells. This CDR3 is CASTGDGTDTQYF. DNA for the CDR3: TGTGCCAGCACCGGAGATGGTACAGATACGCAGTATTTT.